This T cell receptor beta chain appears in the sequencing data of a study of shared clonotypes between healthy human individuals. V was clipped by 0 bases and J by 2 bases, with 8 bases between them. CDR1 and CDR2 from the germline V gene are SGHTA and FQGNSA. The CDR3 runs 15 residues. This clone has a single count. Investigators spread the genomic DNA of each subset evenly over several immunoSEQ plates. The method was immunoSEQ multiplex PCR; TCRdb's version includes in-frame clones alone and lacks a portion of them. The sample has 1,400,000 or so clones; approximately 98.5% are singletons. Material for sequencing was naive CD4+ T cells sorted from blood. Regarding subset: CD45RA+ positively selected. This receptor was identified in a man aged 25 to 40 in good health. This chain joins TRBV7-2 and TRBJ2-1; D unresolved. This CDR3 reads CASSLAPVPYNEQFF. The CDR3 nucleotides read TGTGCCAGCAGCTTAGCCCCCGTGCCCTACAATGAGCAGTTCTTC.